The 17 T cell receptor beta chains below were found in one sample sequenced in a study of T cell repertoires in cytomegalovirus infection (dated by TCRdb to about 2019). TCRdb shows the sequencer as Illumina HiSeq 1500. TCRdb reprocessed the public reads (quality trimming at Q25 with fastp, clone calling with MiXCR) and kept in-frame beta chains. Identical CDR3 proteins give one entry, which carries the most common genes and DNA. This sample comprises about 920,000 distinct CDR3 sequences, 30% to 40% of them detected only once. The ten largest clones add up to 13% of the sample. The sample's treatment or condition label, in plain terms: in vitro stimulation with specific CMV peptide epitopes to enrich CMV-specific T cells. The antigens these receptors bind are not known. Sequencing used cultured CD8+ T cells from PBMCs, obtained from culture after CMV antigen stimulation. The receptors shown here come from a human donor in good health (CMV status not recorded). Some clones in this sample may be carry-over from other donors' samples.

V usage is TRBV19 and J usage is TRBJ2-7, with D hard to call. The CDR3 runs 15 residues. Deletions cut 5 bases from V and 6 bases from J, with 20 bases between. Germline V lookup: CDR1 LNHDA, CDR2 SQIVND (reference sequence). As DNA, the CDR3 is TGTGCCAGTAGTCCCAACCTCGGCAGGTGGGGCGAGCAGTACTTC. Amino acids: CASSPNLGRWGEQYF.

This clonotype was found many times. V usage is TRBV7-2 and J usage is TRBJ2-1; 14 bases match TRBD2. After removal of 2 bases from V and 5 bases from J, the junction contained 14 bases not matched to a gene. Germline lookup yields CDR1 SGHTA and CDR2 FQGNSA. The length of the CDR3 is 20 residues. The CDR3 spells CASSLTVLTSGGAGNNEQFF. Here the CDR3 DNA reads TGTGCCAGCAGCTTAACCGTCCTGACTAGCGGGGGGGCAGGGAACAATGAGCAGTTCTTC.

This clonotype came up a few times. The chain combines TRBV19 with TRBJ1-5; D is undetermined. V was clipped by 0 bases and J by 0 bases, with 12 bases between them. CDR3 length equals 17 residues. The germline CDR1 and CDR2 sequences are LNHDA and SQIVND (reference sequence). DNA of the CDR3: TGTGCCAGTAGTATAGATCTCGGCTATTATAGCAATCAGCCCCAGCATTTT. As protein: CASSIDLGYYSNQPQHF.

The chain carries TRBV7-9 and TRBJ1-2, with D possibly being TRBD1 (6 bases). This CDR3 is built from 13 residues. Deletions cut 4 bases from V and 6 bases from J, with 12 bases between. In germline, CDR1 is SEHNR, CDR2 FQNEAQ (reference sequence). The CDR3 sequence: CASSSPGDDGYTF. In nucleotides, the CDR3 is TGTGCCAGCAGCTCCCCAGGGGATGATGGCTACACCTTC.

V usage is TRBV7-6 and J usage is TRBJ1-1; D not certain. The CDR3 has 13 residues. V lost 5 bases to trimming and J lost 5 bases, with 12 bases between them. Germline CDR1 SGHVS, CDR2 FNYEAQ. CDR3 sequence (DNA): TGTGCCAGCAGCCCGGGCGCGGAGACTGAAGCTTTCTTT. Protein: CASSPGAETEAFF.

The CDR3 nucleotides read TGTGCCATCAGCGACAGGGGCCCGTACACAGATACGCAGTATTTT. Translation: CAISDRGPYTDTQYF. The genes are TRBV10-3 and TRBJ2-3; 8 bases match TRBD1. The V gene end was trimmed by 6 bases and the J gene end by 2 bases; junction bases not matched to a gene: 7. Per germline, CDR1 ENHRY and CDR2 SYGVKD. The length of the CDR3 is 15 residues.

The J gene is TRBJ2-1, the V gene TRBV20-1; D not certain. This CDR3 is 13 amino acids long. The V and J ends lost 5 bases and 8 bases respectively, with 16 bases between them. Germline loops: CDR1 DFQATT, CDR2 SNEGSKA (reference sequence). CDR3 sequence reads: CSAEPPRAHEQFF. CDR3 sequence (DNA): TGCAGTGCTGAACCCCCCCGGGCTCATGAGCAGTTCTTC.

In this sample, this clonotype turned up a few times. The chain has TRBV29-1 and TRBJ2-1, with D hard to call. The CDR3 totals 14 residues. The ends were cut back, 0 bases at V and 5 bases at J, with 11 bases in the middle. The germline gives CDR1 SQVTM, CDR2 ANQGSEA. CDR3 sequence reads: CSVEEMNRNNEQFF. The CDR3 coding sequence is TGCAGCGTTGAAGAGATGAACAGAAACAATGAGCAGTTCTTC.

The V and J genes are TRBV14 and TRBJ1-2; D gene uncertain. CDR3 length equals 14 residues. Germline CDR1 and CDR2: SGHDN and FVKESK. Trimming removed 4 bases at V and 4 bases at J, with 13 bases between. The CDR3 spells CASSPLGRAYGYTF. CDR3 DNA sequence: TGTGCCAGCAGCCCTCTTGGGAGGGCCTATGGCTACACCTTC.

This chain links TRBV12-3 or TRBV12-4 with TRBJ2-2, with TRBD1 matching over 11 bases. Trimming cost V 6 bases and J 4 bases; bases outside gene matches: 1. The CDR3 spans 14 residues. The CDR3 is CASRGQGGTGELFF. In nucleotides, the CDR3 is TGTGCCAGCAGGGGACAGGGGGGCACCGGGGAGCTGTTTTTT.

This clonotype was picked up many times. This sequence joins TRBV7-2 and TRBJ2-7; D remains unclear. CDR1 and CDR2 from the germline V gene are SGHTA and FQGNSA. CDR3 length: 13 residues. V was clipped by 0 bases and J by 7 bases, with 10 bases between them. Here the CDR3 reads CASSLAILREQYF. The DNA of the CDR3 is TGTGCCAGCAGCTTAGCTATCCTACGAGAGCAGTACTTC.

The genes are TRBV9 and TRBJ2-1, with D maybe TRBD1 (5 bases). Looked up from germline, CDR1 is SGDLS and CDR2 is YYNGEE. V lost 4 bases and J lost 3, with 17 bases in between. CDR3 size: 16 residues. The CDR3 sequence is CASSPQGESLYNEQFF. The CDR3 DNA follows: TGTGCCAGCAGCCCCCAAGGGGAATCGCTCTACAATGAGCAGTTCTTC.

This clonotype was counted only a few times. The chain employs TRBV6-2 or TRBV6-3 and TRBJ1-4, with a weak D call TRBD1 (6 bases). The CDR3 covers 14 residues. Germline CDR1 and CDR2: MNHEY and SVGEGT. The germline V and J ends were trimmed by 4 bases and 8 bases, with 14 bases remaining between them. CDR3 amino acids: CASSSGAGGEKLFF. The DNA for the CDR3 is TGTGCCAGCAGTTCGGGGGCGGGAGGCGAAAAACTGTTTTTT.

The chain is built from TRBV9 and TRBJ1-2, with a possible D match to TRBD1 (6 bases). The CDR3 runs 15 residues. V was shortened by 3 bases and J by 3 bases, with 15 bases between the two germline ends. Germline assignment: CDR1 SGDLS and CDR2 YYNGEE. The CDR3, as DNA: TGTGCCAGCAGCGCGACCGGACCAGGGGACTATGGCTACACCTTC. Its translation: CASSATGPGDYGYTF.

This clonotype has more than one count but fewer than ten. The chain combines TRBV10-3 with TRBJ2-5; 7 bases are shared with TRBD1. The CDR3 has 16 amino acids. V lost 0 bases, J lost 5 bases, and 9 bases stayed unmatched. CDR1 ENHRY and CDR2 SYGVKD come from the germline V gene. The CDR3 region is CAISESSGGFEETQYF. The CDR3 bases are TGTGCCATCAGTGAGTCATCAGGGGGATTTGAGGAGACCCAGTACTTC.

The rearrangement links TRBV7-3 to TRBJ2-3; 7 bases map to TRBD2. The V segment lost 1 base and the J segment 5 bases; nucleotides outside the gene matches: 6. From germline, CDR1 is SGHTA and CDR2 FQGTGA. This CDR3 region has 15 residues. The CDR3 DNA follows: TGTGCCAGCAGCTTAAAGCGGGGCGGGGAAGATACGCAGTATTTT. Amino acid sequence: CASSLKRGGEDTQYF.

CDR3 coding DNA: TGTGCCAGCAGCGTAGATCGCTCCGAGCAGTACTTC. It codes for CASSVDRSEQYF. The chain uses TRBV9 and TRBJ2-7, with D unclear. The CDR3 has 12 residues. The germline V and J ends were trimmed by 0 bases and 6 bases, with 7 bases remaining between them. From germline, CDR1 is SGDLS and CDR2 YYNGEE.